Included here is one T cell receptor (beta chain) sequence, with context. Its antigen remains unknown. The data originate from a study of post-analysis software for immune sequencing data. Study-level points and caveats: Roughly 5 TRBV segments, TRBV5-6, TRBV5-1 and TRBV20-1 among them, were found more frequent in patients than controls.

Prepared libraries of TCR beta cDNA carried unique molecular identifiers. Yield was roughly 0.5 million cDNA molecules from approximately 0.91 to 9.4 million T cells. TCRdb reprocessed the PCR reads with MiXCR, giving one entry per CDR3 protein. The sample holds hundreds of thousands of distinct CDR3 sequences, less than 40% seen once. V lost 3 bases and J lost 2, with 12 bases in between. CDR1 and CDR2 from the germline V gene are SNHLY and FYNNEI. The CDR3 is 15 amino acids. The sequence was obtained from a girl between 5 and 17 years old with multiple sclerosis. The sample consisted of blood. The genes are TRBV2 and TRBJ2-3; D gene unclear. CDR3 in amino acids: CASSDSTGFTDTQYF. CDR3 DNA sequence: TGTGCCAGCAGTGATAGCACCGGATTCACAGATACGCAGTATTTT.